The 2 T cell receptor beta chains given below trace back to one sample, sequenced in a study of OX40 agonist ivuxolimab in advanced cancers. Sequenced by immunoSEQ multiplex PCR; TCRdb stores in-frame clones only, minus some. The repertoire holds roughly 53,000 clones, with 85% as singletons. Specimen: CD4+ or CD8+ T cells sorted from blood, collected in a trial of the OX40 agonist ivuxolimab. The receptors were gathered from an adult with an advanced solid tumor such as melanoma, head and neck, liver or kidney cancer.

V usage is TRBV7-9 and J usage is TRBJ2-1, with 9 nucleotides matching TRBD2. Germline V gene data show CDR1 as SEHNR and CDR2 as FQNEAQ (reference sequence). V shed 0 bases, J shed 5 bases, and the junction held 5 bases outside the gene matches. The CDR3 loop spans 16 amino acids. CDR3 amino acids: CASSLAYRGRDNEQFF. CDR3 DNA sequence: TGTGCCAGCAGCTTAGCGTACCGCGGGAGGGACAATGAGCAGTTCTTC.

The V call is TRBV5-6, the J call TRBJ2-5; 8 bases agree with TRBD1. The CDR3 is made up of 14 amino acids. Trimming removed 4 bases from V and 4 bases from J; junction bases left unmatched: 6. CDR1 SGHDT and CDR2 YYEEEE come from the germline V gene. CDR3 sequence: CASSGVGQGETQYF. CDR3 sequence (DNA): TGTGCCAGCAGCGGAGTCGGACAGGGAGAGACCCAGTACTTC.